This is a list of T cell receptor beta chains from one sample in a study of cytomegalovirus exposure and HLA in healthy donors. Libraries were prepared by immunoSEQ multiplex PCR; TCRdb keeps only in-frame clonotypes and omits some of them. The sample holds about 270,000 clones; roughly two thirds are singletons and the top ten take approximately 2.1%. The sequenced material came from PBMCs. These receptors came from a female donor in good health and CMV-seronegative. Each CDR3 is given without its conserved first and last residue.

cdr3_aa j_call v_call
ASLGGAAGANVLT TRBJ2-6 TRBV28
ASSEAVLYRTSGRSNEQF TRBJ2-1 TRBV2
ASSVEAGGTSFEQY . TRBV9
ASSLEGGNQPQH TRBJ1-5 TRBV5-1
ASSKSGGELF TRBJ2-2 TRBV21-1
ASSLGGAPNYGYT TRBJ1-2 TRBV6-5
ASSPFSAQGGYEQY TRBJ2-7 TRBV28
ASSIDITGQSTDTQY TRBJ2-3 TRBV19
ASRRMNTEAF TRBJ1-1 TRBV2
ASSYSRLQTEKLF TRBJ1-4 TRBV6-5
ASSPRLAGGADTQY TRBJ2-3 TRBV9
ASSLVTAGSHGYT TRBJ1-2 TRBV7-9
AWSAGLAGVTGELF TRBJ2-2 TRBV30
ASSVTGQGAREQY TRBJ2-7 TRBV6-1
ASSLSVGGNYGYT TRBJ1-2 TRBV27
ASSQGEAQAVPYEQY TRBJ2-7 TRBV4-2
ASIPGGTAGNTIY TRBJ1-3 TRBV28
ASSDSGTGSNEQF TRBJ2-1 TRBV6-4
ASSLDAGVGNTGELF TRBJ2-2 TRBV5-6
ASSFRGNTEAF TRBJ1-1 TRBV27
ASSSTVTNTGELF TRBJ2-2 TRBV5-1
AWSVSYEQY TRBJ2-7 TRBV30
ASSYGQLLNTEAF TRBJ1-1 TRBV6-5
ASSILAGGDNEQF TRBJ2-1 TRBV27
ASGSQPQH TRBJ1-5 TRBV6-5
ASSYSSGGPNEQF TRBJ2-1 TRBV6-5
ASSYRGFYNEQF TRBJ2-1 TRBV7-9
ASSLTQYGYT TRBJ1-2 TRBV28
ASSRQIVGELF TRBJ2-2 TRBV6-1
ASSLAGPQGGEQF TRBJ2-1 TRBV7-9
ASSMGADNQPQH TRBJ1-5 TRBV19
ASSEVELAPRY TRBJ2-3 TRBV6-1
ASSEPGQRPNYGYT TRBJ1-2 TRBV6-1
ASSPGPGEDLPGEQY TRBJ2-7 TRBV11-3
ASSLSQSGGKETQY TRBJ2-5 TRBV11-3
ASSRRTGGMNTEAF TRBJ1-1 TRBV11-2
ASRYLGQGTYEQY TRBJ2-7 TRBV27
ASSGGGSGYEQY TRBJ2-7 TRBV5-1
SVERGFNTEAF TRBJ1-1 TRBV29-1
ASSSGDRSSGNTIY TRBJ1-3 TRBV5-1
ASSLGTFSYEQY TRBJ2-7 TRBV5-4
ASSEARAGNARVEQY TRBJ2-7 TRBV6-1
ASSSMRTGTGHHGYT TRBJ1-2 TRBV5-6
ASSSKTGEGETQY TRBJ2-5 TRBV5-1
ASSLSYEQY TRBJ2-7 TRBV14
ASSIQNEQF TRBJ2-1 TRBV19
ASSLGTSVHNEQF TRBJ2-1 TRBV11-2
ASSLAQGGRGAYEQY TRBJ2-7 TRBV7-9
ASSLAGGSRGNTIY TRBJ1-3 TRBV5-4